This T cell receptor beta chain was identified in a study of neurological immune-mediated disorders. Whole-study findings and limits: As far as clinical or MRI features were concerned, none was associated with the multiple sclerosis repertoire cluster.

TCRdb recomputed calls from the 5' RACE reads with MiXCR, one row per CDR3 protein. The table shows about 74,000 distinct CDR3 sequences, with approximately 5.2% occurring only once. After removal of 0 bases from V and 3 bases from J, the junction contained 9 bases not matched to a gene. The CDR3 is 16 amino acids. Germline CDR1 and CDR2: SGHRS and YFSETQ. Turning to this clonotype: Antigen: not known.

The unsorted libraries were made from 2 million PBMCs kept at -80 C. The clonotype was recovered from a man aged 18 to 29 with multiple sclerosis. The chain joins TRBV5-1 to TRBJ2-7; 7 nucleotides align to TRBD2. The sequenced sample was PBMCs. CDR3 in DNA: TGCGCCAGCAGCTTGGCAGGTGCGGGGGTGAACTACGAGCAGTACTTC. Translating it yields CASSLAGAGVNYEQYF.